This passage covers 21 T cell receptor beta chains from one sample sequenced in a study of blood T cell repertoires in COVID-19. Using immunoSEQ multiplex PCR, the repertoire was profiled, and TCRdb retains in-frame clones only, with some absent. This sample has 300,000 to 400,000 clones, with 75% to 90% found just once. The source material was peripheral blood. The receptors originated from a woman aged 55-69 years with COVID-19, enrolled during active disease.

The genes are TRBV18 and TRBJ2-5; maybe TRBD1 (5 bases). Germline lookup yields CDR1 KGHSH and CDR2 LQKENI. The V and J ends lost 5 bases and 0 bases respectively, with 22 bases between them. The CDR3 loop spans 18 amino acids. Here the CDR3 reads CASSALSNLWGYQETQYF. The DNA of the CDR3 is TGTGCCAGCTCAGCCTTATCGAACCTTTGGGGCTACCAAGAGACCCAGTACTTC.

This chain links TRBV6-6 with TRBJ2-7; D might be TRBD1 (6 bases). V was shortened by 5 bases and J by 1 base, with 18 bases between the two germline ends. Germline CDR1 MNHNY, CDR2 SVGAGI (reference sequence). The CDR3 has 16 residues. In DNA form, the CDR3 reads TGTGCCAGCAGTCCTATCGGGGCAGGGGTATCCTACGAGCAGTACTTC. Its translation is CASSPIGAGVSYEQYF.

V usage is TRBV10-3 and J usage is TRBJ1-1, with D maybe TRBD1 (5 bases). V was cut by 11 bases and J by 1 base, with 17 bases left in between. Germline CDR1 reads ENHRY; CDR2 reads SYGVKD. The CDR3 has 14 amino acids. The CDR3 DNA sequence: TGTGCCGTGAACCAGGGAGCGGGGAACACTGAAGCTTTCTTT. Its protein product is CAVNQGAGNTEAFF.

The CDR3 sequence is CASSGYREGNTIYF. CDR3 nucleotide sequence: TGTGCCAGCAGTGGATACAGGGAAGGAAACACCATATATTTT. The gene calls are TRBV25-1 and TRBJ1-3; perhaps TRBD1 as D (6 bases). This CDR3 has 14 residues. Trimming took off 4 bases at V and 4 bases at J, with 11 bases between the two ends. CDR1 is MGHDK and CDR2 is SYGVNS in the germline V gene.

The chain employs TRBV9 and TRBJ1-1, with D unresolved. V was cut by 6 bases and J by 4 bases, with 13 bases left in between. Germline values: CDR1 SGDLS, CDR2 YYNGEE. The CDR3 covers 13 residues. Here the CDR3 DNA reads TGTGCCAGCACCAAGAGTGGCGGCACTGAAGCTTTCTTT. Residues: CASTKSGGTEAFF.

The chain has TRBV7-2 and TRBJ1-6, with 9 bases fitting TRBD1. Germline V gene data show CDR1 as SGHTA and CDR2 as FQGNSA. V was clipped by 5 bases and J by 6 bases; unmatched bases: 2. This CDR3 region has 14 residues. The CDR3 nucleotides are TGTGCCAGCAGCCGGGGACAGGGTAATTCACCCCTCCACTTT. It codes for CASSRGQGNSPLHF.

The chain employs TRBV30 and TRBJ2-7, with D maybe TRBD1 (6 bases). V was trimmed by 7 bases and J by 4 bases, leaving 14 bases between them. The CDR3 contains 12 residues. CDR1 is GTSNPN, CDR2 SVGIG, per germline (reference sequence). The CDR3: CASSVDSYEQYF. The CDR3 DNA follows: TGTGCCTCCTCCGTGGACAGTTACGAGCAGTACTTC.

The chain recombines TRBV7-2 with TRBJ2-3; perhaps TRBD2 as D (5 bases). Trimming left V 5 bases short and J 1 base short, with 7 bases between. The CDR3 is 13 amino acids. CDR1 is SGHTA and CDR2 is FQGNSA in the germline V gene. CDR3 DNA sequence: TGTGCCAGCAGCCGGACTGGCACAGATACGCAGTATTTT. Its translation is CASSRTGTDTQYF.

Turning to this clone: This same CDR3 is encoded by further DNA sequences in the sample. The CDR3 DNA is TGTGCCAGCAGTTTAAGGGGTGAAAAACTGTTTTTT. It translates to CASSLRGEKLFF. The genes are TRBV12-3 or TRBV12-4 and TRBJ1-4, with a possible D match to TRBD1 (5 bases). The CDR3 loop spans 12 amino acids. V gave up 2 bases and J gave up 7 bases, with 5 bases separating them.

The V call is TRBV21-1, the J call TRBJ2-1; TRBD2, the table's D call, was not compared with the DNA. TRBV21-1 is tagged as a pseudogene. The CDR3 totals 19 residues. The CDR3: CASSKEKLERGPPYNEQFF. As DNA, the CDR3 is TGTGCCAGCAGCAAAGAAAAATTGGAGCGGGGGCCTCCATACAATGAGCAGTTCTTC.

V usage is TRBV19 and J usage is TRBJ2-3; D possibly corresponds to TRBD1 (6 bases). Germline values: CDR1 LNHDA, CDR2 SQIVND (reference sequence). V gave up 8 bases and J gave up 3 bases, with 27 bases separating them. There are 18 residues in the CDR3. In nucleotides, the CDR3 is TGTGCCAGTGCTACCGGGATTCCACCTCTAGGGGGTACAGATACGCAGTATTTT. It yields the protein CASATGIPPLGGTDTQYF.

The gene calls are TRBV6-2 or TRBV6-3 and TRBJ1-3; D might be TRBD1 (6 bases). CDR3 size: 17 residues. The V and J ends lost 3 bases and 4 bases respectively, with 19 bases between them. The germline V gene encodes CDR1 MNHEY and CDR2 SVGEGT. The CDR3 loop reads CASSYNPPGARGNTIYF. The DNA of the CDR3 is TGTGCCAGCAGTTATAATCCTCCAGGGGCGCGGGGAAACACCATATATTTT.

As DNA, the CDR3 is TGTGCCAGTAGTATTCGTCCGACAGTTAGCAATCAGCCCCAGCATTTT. It specifies CASSIRPTVSNQPQHF. The rearrangement uses TRBV19 and TRBJ1-5; tentative D call: TRBD1 (5 bases). The CDR3 spans 16 residues. The germline V gene encodes CDR1 LNHDA and CDR2 SQIVND (reference sequence). Trimming shortened V by 3 bases and J by 0 bases, and 12 bases separated the two germline ends.

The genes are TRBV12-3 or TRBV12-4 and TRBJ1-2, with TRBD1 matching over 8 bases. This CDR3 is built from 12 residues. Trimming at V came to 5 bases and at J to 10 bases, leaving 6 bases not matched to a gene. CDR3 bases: TGTGCCAGCAGTCCGTCGGACAGGGACTACACCTTC. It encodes CASSPSDRDYTF.

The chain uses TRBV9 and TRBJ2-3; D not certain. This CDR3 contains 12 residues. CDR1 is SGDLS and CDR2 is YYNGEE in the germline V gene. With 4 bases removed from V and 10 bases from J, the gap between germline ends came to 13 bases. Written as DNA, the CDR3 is TGTGCCAGCAGCTCACCCGGCGGTTCGCAGTATTTT. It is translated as CASSSPGGSQYF.

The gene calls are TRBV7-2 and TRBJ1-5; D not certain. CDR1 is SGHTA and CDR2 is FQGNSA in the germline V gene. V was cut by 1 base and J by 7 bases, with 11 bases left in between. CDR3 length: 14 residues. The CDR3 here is CASSLDMRGQPQHF. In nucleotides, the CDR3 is TGTGCCAGCAGCTTAGACATGAGAGGGCAGCCCCAGCATTTT.

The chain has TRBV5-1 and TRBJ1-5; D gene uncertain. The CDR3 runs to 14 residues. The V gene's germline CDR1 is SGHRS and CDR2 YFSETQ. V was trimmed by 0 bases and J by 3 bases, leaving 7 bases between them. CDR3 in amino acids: CASSLGHINQPQHF. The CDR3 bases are TGCGCCAGCAGCTTGGGGCATATCAATCAGCCCCAGCATTTT.

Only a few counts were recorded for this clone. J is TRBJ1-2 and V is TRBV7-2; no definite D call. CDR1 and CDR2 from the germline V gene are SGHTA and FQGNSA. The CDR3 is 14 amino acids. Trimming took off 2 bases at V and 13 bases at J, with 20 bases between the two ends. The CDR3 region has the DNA TGTGCCAGCAGCTTATTTGGGGTTAAGCTAGGACTCACCTTC. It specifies CASSLFGVKLGLTF.

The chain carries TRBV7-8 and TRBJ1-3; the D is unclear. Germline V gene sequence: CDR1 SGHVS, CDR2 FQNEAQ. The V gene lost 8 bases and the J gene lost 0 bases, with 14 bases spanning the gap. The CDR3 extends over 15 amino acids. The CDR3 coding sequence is TGTGCCAGCGCTCGGGTTCTCAGCTCTGGAAACACCATATATTTT. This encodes CASARVLSSGNTIYF.

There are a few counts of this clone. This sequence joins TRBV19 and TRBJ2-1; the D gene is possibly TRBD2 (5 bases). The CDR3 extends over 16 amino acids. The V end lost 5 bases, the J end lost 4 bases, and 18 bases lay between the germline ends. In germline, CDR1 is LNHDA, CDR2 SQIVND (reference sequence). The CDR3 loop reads CASSLGGLTLYNEQFF. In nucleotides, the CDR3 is TGTGCCAGTAGTCTTGGAGGACTCACCTTGTACAATGAGCAGTTCTTC.

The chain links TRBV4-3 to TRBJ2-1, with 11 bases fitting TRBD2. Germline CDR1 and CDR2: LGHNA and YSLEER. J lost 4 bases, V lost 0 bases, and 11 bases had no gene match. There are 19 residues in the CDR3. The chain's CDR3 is CASSQDWLTSGTTYNEQFF. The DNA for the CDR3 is TGCGCCAGCAGCCAAGATTGGTTGACTAGCGGGACTACTTACAATGAGCAGTTCTTC.